A selection of T cell receptor beta chains follows, all from one sample in a study of CD8+CD57+ T cells in acquired aplastic anemia. MiXCR, run by TCRdb on the reads, gives a single entry per CDR3 protein. The sample lists some 410,000 distinct CDR3 sequences, about 70% occurring once. Sequencing used sorted CD4+, CD8+, or CD8+CD57+ T cells (not recorded which) from PBMCs. These receptors were obtained from a human donor in good health, serving as a control. CDR3s include the opening cysteine and the closing phenylalanine or tryptophan. The order of the fields is V gene, J gene, D gene, clone size, CDR3 protein, CDR3 DNA. The D gene is left open where the match is weak. Size tells how often a clone was seen (once, few, many) or the class of an expanded clone, and some rows leave it out.

v_call: TRBV12-5
j_call: TRBJ1-6
d_call: -
clone_size: -
cdr3_aa: CASTRRRGSYDSPLHF
cdr3_nt: TGTGCTAGTACGCGGAGGCGGGGCTCCTATGATTCACCCCTCCACTTT

v_call: TRBV5-4
j_call: TRBJ2-7
d_call: TRBD1
clone_size: -
cdr3_aa: CASSRDRGPYEQYF
cdr3_nt: TGTGCCAGCAGCCGGGACAGGGGTCCATACGAGCAGTACTTC

v_call: TRBV6-5
j_call: TRBJ2-2
d_call: -
clone_size: many
cdr3_aa: CASSYPLGRGNTGELFF
cdr3_nt: TGTGCCAGCAGTTACCCCCTCGGACGGGGAAACACCGGGGAGCTGTTTTTT

v_call: TRBV9
j_call: TRBJ2-2
d_call: TRBD2
clone_size: -
cdr3_aa: CATSVAVAGGGELFF
cdr3_nt: TGTGCCACCAGCGTTGCCGTAGCGGGGGGCGGGGAGCTGTTTTTT

v_call: TRBV7-3
j_call: TRBJ2-3
d_call: TRBD2
clone_size: many
cdr3_aa: CASSSSPSGGRTDTQYF
cdr3_nt: TGTGCCAGCAGCTCATCCCCTAGCGGGGGGCGCACAGATACGCAGTATTTT

v_call: TRBV7-3
j_call: TRBJ2-5
d_call: TRBD2
clone_size: -
cdr3_aa: CASSQLAGGQETQYF
cdr3_nt: TGTGCCAGCAGCCAACTAGCGGGGGGGCAAGAGACCCAGTACTTC

v_call: TRBV9
j_call: TRBJ2-3
d_call: TRBD1
clone_size: -
cdr3_aa: CASSLLGTGSPDAQYF
cdr3_nt: TGTGCCAGCAGTTTACTCGGGACAGGGTCGCCAGATGCGCAGTATTTT

v_call: TRBV10-3
j_call: TRBJ1-2
d_call: -
clone_size: -
cdr3_aa: CAIRGDGLYGYTF
cdr3_nt: TGTGCCATCAGGGGCGACGGTCTCTATGGCTACACCTTC

v_call: TRBV7-9
j_call: TRBJ2-5
d_call: -
clone_size: -
cdr3_aa: CASGFSAGETQDF
cdr3_nt: TGTGCCAGCGGTTTCTCGGCGGGTGAGACCCAGGACTTC

v_call: TRBV20-1
j_call: TRBJ1-1
d_call: -
clone_size: -
cdr3_aa: CSGDSNTEAFF
cdr3_nt: TGCAGTGGGGACTCCAACACTGAAGCTTTCTTT

v_call: TRBV2
j_call: TRBJ2-3
d_call: TRBD1
clone_size: once
cdr3_aa: CASWDSYTDTQYF
cdr3_nt: TGTGCCAGTTGGGACAGCTACACAGATACGCAGTATTTT

v_call: TRBV27
j_call: TRBJ2-2
d_call: TRBD2
clone_size: many
cdr3_aa: CASSPTSGNTGELFF
cdr3_nt: TGTGCCAGCAGTCCGACTAGCGGTAACACCGGGGAGCTGTTTTTT

v_call: TRBV11-2
j_call: TRBJ2-2
d_call: TRBD1
clone_size: many
cdr3_aa: CASSSLTGFTGELFF
cdr3_nt: TGTGCCAGCAGCTCCCTGACAGGGTTCACCGGGGAGCTGTTTTTT

v_call: TRBV7-3
j_call: TRBJ2-3
d_call: -
clone_size: -
cdr3_aa: CASSSRGTPTNTDTQYF
cdr3_nt: TGTGCCAGCAGCTCGAGAGGCACGCCGACAAACACAGATACGCAGTATTTT

v_call: TRBV3-1
j_call: TRBJ2-7
d_call: -
clone_size: many
cdr3_aa: CASSQIGDVAYEQYF
cdr3_nt: TGTGCCAGCAGCCAAATCGGGGACGTGGCCTACGAGCAGTACTTC

v_call: TRBV11-3
j_call: TRBJ2-1
d_call: -
clone_size: -
cdr3_aa: CASSLGGSLRASSHYNEQFF
cdr3_nt: TGTGCCAGCAGCTTAGGTGGGTCCCTACGAGCGTCTTCCCACTACAATGAGCAGTTCTTC

v_call: TRBV12-3/TRBV12-4
j_call: TRBJ1-5
d_call: -
clone_size: many
cdr3_aa: CASSQTGLSNQPQHF
cdr3_nt: TGTGCCAGCAGTCAGACAGGTCTTAGCAATCAGCCCCAGCATTTT

v_call: TRBV7-2
j_call: TRBJ2-7
d_call: TRBD1
clone_size: -
cdr3_aa: CAISPGQGSPQAF
cdr3_nt: TGTGCCATCAGCCCGGGACAGGGCTCACCACAAGCCTTC

v_call: TRBV29-1
j_call: TRBJ2-7
d_call: -
clone_size: -
cdr3_aa: CSVVTEGRYEQYF
cdr3_nt: TGCAGCGTTGTGACGGAAGGTCGCTACGAGCAGTACTTC

v_call: TRBV19
j_call: TRBJ1-4
d_call: -
clone_size: few
cdr3_aa: CASSITGHPATNEKLFF
cdr3_nt: TGTGCCAGTAGTATCACGGGACACCCGGCGACTAATGAAAAACTGTTTTTT

v_call: TRBV7-3
j_call: TRBJ1-3
d_call: -
clone_size: -
cdr3_aa: CASSGGQGWSGNTIYF
cdr3_nt: TGTGCCAGCAGCGGGGGGCAGGGTTGGTCTGGAAACACCATATATTTT

v_call: TRBV7-2
j_call: TRBJ2-5
d_call: -
clone_size: -
cdr3_aa: CASSSVVVGVGNQTQYF
cdr3_nt: TGTGCCAGCAGCTCAGTCGTGGTGGGGGTTGGCAATCAGACCCAGTACTTC

v_call: TRBV19
j_call: TRBJ1-1
d_call: TRBD1
clone_size: -
cdr3_aa: CASSLRPEQGITQSFF
cdr3_nt: TGTGCCAGTAGTTTACGCCCTGAACAGGGGATCACTCAATCTTTCTTT

v_call: TRBV20-1
j_call: TRBJ1-4
d_call: -
clone_size: -
cdr3_aa: CSAKPAGGCNEKLFF
cdr3_nt: TGCAGTGCTAAACCGGCGGGGGGCTGCAATGAAAAACTGTTTTTT

v_call: TRBV5-4
j_call: TRBJ2-2
d_call: -
clone_size: many
cdr3_aa: CASSQDRYANTGELFF
cdr3_nt: TGTGCCAGCAGCCAGGACAGATATGCGAACACCGGGGAGCTGTTTTTT

v_call: TRBV15
j_call: TRBJ1-6
d_call: -
clone_size: -
cdr3_aa: CATSRVGGDSPLHF
cdr3_nt: TGTGCCACCAGCAGAGTCGGGGGGGATTCACCCCTCCACTTT

v_call: TRBV10-3
j_call: TRBJ1-2
d_call: -
clone_size: many
cdr3_aa: CAIAGETNYGYTF
cdr3_nt: TGTGCCATCGCAGGGGAAACTAACTATGGCTACACCTTC

v_call: TRBV5-6
j_call: TRBJ1-5
d_call: -
clone_size: once
cdr3_aa: CASRSTAGAGQPQHF
cdr3_nt: TGTGCCAGCAGAAGTACAGCGGGGGCGGGACAGCCCCAGCATTTT

v_call: TRBV12-3/TRBV12-4
j_call: TRBJ1-5
d_call: -
clone_size: many
cdr3_aa: CASRPAGGEPQHF
cdr3_nt: TGTGCCAGCAGACCCGCAGGAGGCGAGCCCCAGCATTTT

v_call: TRBV20-1
j_call: TRBJ2-7
d_call: TRBD1
clone_size: -
cdr3_aa: CSANRDRVGLYEQYF
cdr3_nt: TGCAGTGCTAACCGGGACAGGGTAGGGCTTTACGAGCAGTACTTC

v_call: TRBV7-2
j_call: TRBJ1-4
d_call: -
clone_size: -
cdr3_aa: CASSLAGGSTRMNKLFF
cdr3_nt: TGCGCCAGCAGCCTAGCGGGCGGGTCAACAAGAATGAATAAACTGTTTTTT

v_call: TRBV7-8
j_call: TRBJ2-5
d_call: -
clone_size: -
cdr3_aa: CASSRGLYAHTF
cdr3_nt: TGTGCCAGCAGCAGGGGCCTGTATGCCCACACCTTC

v_call: TRBV7-3
j_call: TRBJ1-2
d_call: -
clone_size: -
cdr3_aa: CASSLIAASNYGYTF
cdr3_nt: TGTGCCAGCAGCCTGATAGCGGCCTCTAACTATGGCTACACCTTC

v_call: TRBV19
j_call: TRBJ1-4
d_call: -
clone_size: -
cdr3_aa: CASHNRDLGGELYF
cdr3_nt: TGTGCCAGCCATAACAGGGACCTCGGGGGTGAACTGTACTTC

v_call: TRBV14
j_call: TRBJ1-1
d_call: -
clone_size: -
cdr3_aa: CASSHQVPSGYTF
cdr3_nt: TGTGCCAGCAGCCATCAGGTCCCCTCTGGCTACACCTTT

v_call: TRBV10-3
j_call: TRBJ2-7
d_call: -
clone_size: -
cdr3_aa: CASSEATRYEQYF
cdr3_nt: TGTGCCAGCAGTGAGGCGACACGTTACGAGCAGTACTTC

v_call: TRBV20-1
j_call: TRBJ2-5
d_call: TRBD2
clone_size: -
cdr3_aa: CSATAASGGQETQYF
cdr3_nt: TGCAGTGCTACGGCCGCTAGCGGGGGGCAAGAGACCCAGTACTTC

v_call: TRBV12-3/TRBV12-4
j_call: TRBJ2-1
d_call: -
clone_size: many
cdr3_aa: CASSFKYEQFF
cdr3_nt: TGTGCCAGCAGTTTTAAGTATGAGCAGTTCTTC

v_call: TRBV12-3/TRBV12-4
j_call: TRBJ1-1
d_call: -
clone_size: -
cdr3_aa: CASSLGRPGTEAFF
cdr3_nt: TGTGCCAGCAGCCTCGGCCGGCCAGGCACTGAAGCTTTCTTT

v_call: TRBV19
j_call: TRBJ2-7
d_call: -
clone_size: -
cdr3_aa: CACAPALGGYEQYF
cdr3_nt: TGTGCTTGTGCGCCTGCGCTTGGGGGCTACGAGCAGTACTTC

v_call: TRBV25-1
j_call: TRBJ2-7
d_call: TRBD2
clone_size: -
cdr3_aa: CASSGEGNFLYEQYF
cdr3_nt: TGTGCCAGCAGTGGGGAGGGAAATTTCCTCTACGAGCAGTACTTC

v_call: TRBV5-1
j_call: TRBJ1-2
d_call: -
clone_size: -
cdr3_aa: CASSVAAPYGYTF
cdr3_nt: TGTGCCAGCAGCGTAGCCGCTCCCTATGGCTACACCTTC

v_call: TRBV25-1
j_call: TRBJ2-1
d_call: TRBD1
clone_size: -
cdr3_aa: CGTSRVGGDEQFF
cdr3_nt: TGTGGTACGTCCAGAGTAGGGGGCGATGAGCAGTTCTTC